Shown below are 15 T cell receptor beta chains from a single sample sequenced in a study of shared clonotypes between healthy human individuals. Sequencing was performed with immunoSEQ multiplex PCR; in TCRdb, only in-frame clones are kept and a portion is missing. Among fewer than 2.5 million clones, 93% were seen once, and the ten largest hold approximately 0.37%. The sequenced sample consisted of naive CD4+ T cells from PBMCs. Documented subset: CD45RA+ positively selected. These receptors were obtained from a man aged 18 to 29 in good health. Some clones in this sample may be carry-over from other donors' samples.

The chain has TRBV6-1 and TRBJ1-2, with 8 bases matching TRBD1. The CDR3 contains 14 residues. Germline values: CDR1 MNHNS, CDR2 SASEGT. Germline trimming cut 3 bases from V and 8 bases from J; bases unmatched to any gene: 8. The CDR3 is CASSETRGRRGYTF. Here the CDR3 DNA reads TGTGCCAGCAGTGAGACCAGGGGGCGCCGAGGCTACACCTTC.

This clone was observed a single time. The rearrangement joins TRBV11-2 to TRBJ2-7; D gene uncertain. The V end lost 5 bases, the J end lost 6 bases, and 11 bases lay between the germline ends. CDR1 and CDR2 from the germline V gene are SGHAT and FQNNGV. The CDR3 runs to 12 residues. The CDR3 DNA is TGTGCCAGCAGCCGGGTGGGAATCGAGCAGTACTTC. It encodes CASSRVGIEQYF. Full variable domain (missing parts from reference TRBV11-2 and TRBJ2-7): EAGVAQSPRYKIIEKRQSVAFWCNPISGHATLYWYQQILGQGPKLLIQFQNNGVVDDSQLPKDRFSAERLKGVDSTLKIQPAKLEDSAVYLCASSRVGIEQYFGPGTRLTVT.

This clone was seen a handful of times. The chain couples TRBV5-1 to TRBJ1-2; the D gene is possibly TRBD1 (6 bases). Germline V gives CDR1 SGHRS, CDR2 YFSETQ. V was clipped by 3 bases and J by 0 bases, with 12 bases between them. The CDR3 has 15 residues. CDR3 loop: CASSSGGTTNYGYTF. The CDR3 coding sequence is TGCGCCAGCAGCTCCGGCGGGACAACTAACTATGGCTACACCTTC.

The V and J genes are TRBV10-3 and TRBJ1-1; D may be TRBD1 (6 bases). The V end was cut by 8 bases, the J end by 1 base, with 14 bases between. The CDR3 is 14 residues long. The V gene's germline CDR1 is ENHRY and CDR2 SYGVKD. The CDR3 DNA reads as TGTGCCATCGGTGGGGGAGGGGGGAACACTGAAGCTTTCTTT. Its protein product is CAIGGGGGNTEAFF.

V usage is TRBV5-6 and J usage is TRBJ1-4, with a weak D call TRBD1 (6 bases). Between the trimmed V and J ends, which lost 4 bases and 9 bases, there was a span of 16 bases. Germline V gene sequence: CDR1 SGHDT, CDR2 YYEEEE. The CDR3 is 14 amino acids. The CDR3 protein is CASSMDRRRQKLFF. The CDR3 region has the DNA TGTGCCAGCAGCATGGACAGACGGAGGCAAAAACTGTTTTTT.

The rearrangement uses TRBV27 and TRBJ2-5, with D maybe TRBD1 (6 bases). This CDR3 spans 15 amino acids. Germline-derived CDR1 and CDR2 are MNHEY and SMNVEV (reference sequence). V shed 4 bases and J shed 3 bases, with 15 bases lying between them. CDR3: CASSWLGAGEETQYF. The CDR3 bases are TGTGCCAGCAGTTGGCTGGGAGCAGGGGAAGAGACCCAGTACTTC.

This clone occurred a few times. This rearrangement joins TRBV19 to TRBJ1-1; D remains unclear. Per the germline V gene, CDR1 is LNHDA and CDR2 is SQIVND (reference sequence). The CDR3 runs to 15 residues. Trimming removed 3 bases at V and 4 bases at J, with 15 bases between. The CDR3 is CASSMRAQRTTEAFF. The CDR3 DNA reads TGTGCCAGTAGTATGAGGGCACAGCGGACCACTGAAGCTTTCTTT.

This chain links TRBV19 with TRBJ2-5, with D perhaps TRBD1 or TRBD2 (5 bases each). Trimming left V 4 bases short and J 5 bases short, with 17 bases between. The CDR3 length is 15 residues. The germline V gene has CDR1 LNHDA and CDR2 SQIVND (reference sequence). Written as DNA, the CDR3 is TGTGCCAGTAGTAGGGGTGCGGCGTGGGGGGAGACCCAGTACTTC. Translation: CASSRGAAWGETQYF.

The genes are TRBV6-1 and TRBJ1-2, with 10 positions matching TRBD1. The V and J ends lost 6 bases and 5 bases, in that order; junction bases with no gene match: 9. The CDR3 is 15 residues long. Looked up from germline, CDR1 is MNHNS and CDR2 is SASEGT. CDR3 sequence (DNA): TGTGCCAGCAGCCCCGACAGGGGGCTCGGGTATGGCTACACCTTC. Its translation: CASSPDRGLGYGYTF.

The chain links TRBV2 to TRBJ1-2; 9 bases align to TRBD1. The germline V gene has CDR1 SNHLY and CDR2 FYNNEI. The CDR3 contains 13 residues. The CDR3 region has the DNA TGTCTCCATTCGCAGGGACAGGGTTATGGCTACACCTTC. It yields the protein CLHSQGQGYGYTF. Full variable domain (remainder filled in from reference TRBV2 and TRBJ1-2): EPEVTQTPSHQVTQMGQEVILRCVPISNHLYFYWYRQILGQKVEFLVSFYNNEISEKSEIFDDQFSVERPDGSNFTLKIRSTKLEDSAMYFCLHSQGQGYGYTFGSGTRLTVV.

V and J are TRBV5-1 and TRBJ1-4, with D unclear. V gave up 4 bases and J gave up 4 bases, with 11 bases separating them. The length of the CDR3 is 14 residues. In germline, CDR1 is SGHRS, CDR2 YFSETQ. Here the CDR3 DNA reads TGCGCCAGCAGCCTAATGTGGGGTAATGAAAAACTGTTTTTT. It encodes CASSLMWGNEKLFF.

The chain employs TRBV4-1 and TRBJ1-1, with a possible D match to TRBD1 (6 bases). CDR1 is MGHRA, CDR2 YSYEKL, per germline. The CDR3 length is 14 residues. V shed 6 bases and J shed 2 bases, with 13 bases lying between them. CDR3 sequence (DNA): TGCGCCAGCAGAATTAAAGGGGGAAACACTGAAGCTTTCTTT. This codes for CASRIKGGNTEAFF.

The chain couples TRBV9 to TRBJ1-3, with D unclear. Trimming removed 4 bases at V and 4 bases at J, with 12 bases between. The CDR3 runs to 14 residues. Germline CDR1 and CDR2: SGDLS and YYNGEE. The CDR3 region has the DNA TGTGCCAGCAGCCCGACCAAGATCGGAAACACCATATATTTT. It yields the protein CASSPTKIGNTIYF.

This chain joins TRBV2 and TRBJ2-4, with D possibly being TRBD2 (5 bases). CDR1 is SNHLY, CDR2 FYNNEI, per germline. V was pared by 6 bases and J by 8 bases, with 14 bases between. This CDR3 spans 13 amino acids. This CDR3 reads CASRVDSGDIQYF. DNA for the CDR3: TGTGCCAGCAGGGTGGACTCCGGGGACATTCAGTACTTC.

This clone has more than one count but fewer than ten. The chain recombines TRBV2 with TRBJ2-3, with D perhaps TRBD2 (6 bases). Germline assignment: CDR1 SNHLY and CDR2 FYNNEI. Trimming removed 6 bases from V and 0 bases from J, with 13 bases in between. The CDR3 totals 15 residues. The CDR3 coding sequence is TGTGCCAGCAGCCAACTAGCCCTTAGCACAGATACGCAGTATTTT. Its protein is CASSQLALSTDTQYF.